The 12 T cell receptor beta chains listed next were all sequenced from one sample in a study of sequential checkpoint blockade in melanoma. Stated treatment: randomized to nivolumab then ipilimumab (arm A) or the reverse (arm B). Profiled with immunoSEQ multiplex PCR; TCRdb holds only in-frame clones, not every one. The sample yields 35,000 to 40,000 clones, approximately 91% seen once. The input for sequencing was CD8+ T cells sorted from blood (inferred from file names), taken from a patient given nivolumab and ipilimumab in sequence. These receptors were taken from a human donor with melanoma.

In nucleotides, the CDR3 is TGCAGCGCCCTTTTAAATAGCAATCAGCCCCAGCATTTT. Encoded protein: CSALLNSNQPQHF. J is TRBJ1-5 and V is TRBV29-1; D unclear. V dropped 7 bases and J dropped 0 bases, with 10 bases sitting between them. CDR1 and CDR2 (germline): SQVTM, ANQGSEA. The CDR3 is 13 residues long. The entire variable domain, with the rest obtained from reference TRBV29-1 and TRBJ1-5, is as follows: SAVISQKPSRDICQRGTSLTIQCQVDSQVTMMFWYRQQPGQSLTLIATANQGSEATYESGFVIDKFPISRPNLTFSTLTVSNMSPEDSSIYLCSALLNSNQPQHFGDGTRLSIL.

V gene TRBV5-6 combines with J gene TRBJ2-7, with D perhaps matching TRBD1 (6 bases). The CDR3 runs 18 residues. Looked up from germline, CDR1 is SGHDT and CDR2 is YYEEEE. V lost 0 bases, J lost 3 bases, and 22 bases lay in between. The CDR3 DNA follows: TGTGCCAGCAGCTTGGCTCCTTTCAGATACACAGGGATCTACGAGCAGTACGTC. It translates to CASSLAPFRYTGIYEQYV.

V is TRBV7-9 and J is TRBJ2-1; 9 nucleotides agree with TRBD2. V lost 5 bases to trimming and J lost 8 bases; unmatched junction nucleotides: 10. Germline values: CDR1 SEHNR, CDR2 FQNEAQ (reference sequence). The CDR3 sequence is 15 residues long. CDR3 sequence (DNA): TGTGCCAGCAGCGAGACTAGCGGCAGTAAGCATGAGCAGTTCTTC. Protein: CASSETSGSKHEQFF.

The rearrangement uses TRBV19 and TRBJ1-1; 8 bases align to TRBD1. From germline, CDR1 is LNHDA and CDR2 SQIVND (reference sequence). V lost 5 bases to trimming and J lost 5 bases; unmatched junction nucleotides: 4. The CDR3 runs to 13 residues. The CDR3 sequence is CASSDRGWTEAFF. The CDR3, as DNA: TGTGCCAGTAGTGACAGGGGATGGACTGAAGCTTTCTTT.

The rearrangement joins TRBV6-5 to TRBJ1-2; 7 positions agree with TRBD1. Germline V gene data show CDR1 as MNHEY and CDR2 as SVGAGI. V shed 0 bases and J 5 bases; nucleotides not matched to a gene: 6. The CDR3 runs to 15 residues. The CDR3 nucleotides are TGTGCCAGCAGTTACTCCGGGACAGCCACTTATGGCTACACCTTC. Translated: CASSYSGTATYGYTF.

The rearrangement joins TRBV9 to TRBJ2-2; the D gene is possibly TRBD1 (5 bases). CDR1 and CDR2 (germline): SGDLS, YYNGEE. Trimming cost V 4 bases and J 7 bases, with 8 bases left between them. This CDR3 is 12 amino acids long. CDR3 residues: CASSLRDGELFF. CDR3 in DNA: TGTGCCAGCAGCCTCAGGGACGGGGAGCTGTTTTTT.

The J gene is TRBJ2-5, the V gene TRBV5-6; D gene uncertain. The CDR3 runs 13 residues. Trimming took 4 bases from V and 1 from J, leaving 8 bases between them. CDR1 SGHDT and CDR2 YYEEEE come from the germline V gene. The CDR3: CASSHLLQETQYF. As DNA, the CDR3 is TGTGCCAGCAGCCATTTACTCCAAGAGACCCAGTACTTC. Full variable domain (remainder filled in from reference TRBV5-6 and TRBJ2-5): DAGVTQSPTHLIKTRGQQVTLRCSPKSGHDTVSWYQQALGQGPQFIFQYYEEEERQRGNFPDRFSGHQFPNYSSELNVNALLLGDSALYLCASSHLLQETQYFGPGTRLLVL.

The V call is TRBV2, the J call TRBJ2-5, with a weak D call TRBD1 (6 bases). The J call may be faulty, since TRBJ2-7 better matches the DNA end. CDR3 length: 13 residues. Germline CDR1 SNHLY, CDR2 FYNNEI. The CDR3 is CASRERTAYEQYF. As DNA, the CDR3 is TGTGCCAGCAGAGAACGGACAGCTTACGAGCAGTACTTC.

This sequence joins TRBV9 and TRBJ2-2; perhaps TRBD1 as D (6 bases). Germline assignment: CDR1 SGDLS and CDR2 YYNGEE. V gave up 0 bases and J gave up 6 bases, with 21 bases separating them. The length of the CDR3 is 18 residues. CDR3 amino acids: CASSVDPEGHRSPGELFF. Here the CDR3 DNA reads TGTGCCAGCAGCGTAGATCCCGAGGGACACAGGTCCCCCGGGGAGCTGTTTTTT.

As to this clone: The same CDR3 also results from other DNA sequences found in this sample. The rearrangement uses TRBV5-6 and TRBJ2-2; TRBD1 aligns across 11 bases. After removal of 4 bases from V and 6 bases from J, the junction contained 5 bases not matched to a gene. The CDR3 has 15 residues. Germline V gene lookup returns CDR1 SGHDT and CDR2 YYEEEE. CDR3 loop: CASSGQGAIAGELFF. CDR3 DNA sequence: TGTGCCAGCAGCGGACAGGGGGCGATAGCCGGGGAGCTGTTTTTT.

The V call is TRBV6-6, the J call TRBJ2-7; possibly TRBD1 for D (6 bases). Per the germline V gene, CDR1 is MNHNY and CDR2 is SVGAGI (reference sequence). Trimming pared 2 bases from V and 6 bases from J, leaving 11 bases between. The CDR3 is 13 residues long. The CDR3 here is CASSYGEGGEQYF. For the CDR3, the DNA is TGTGCCAGCAGTTACGGGGAAGGGGGCGAGCAGTACTTC.

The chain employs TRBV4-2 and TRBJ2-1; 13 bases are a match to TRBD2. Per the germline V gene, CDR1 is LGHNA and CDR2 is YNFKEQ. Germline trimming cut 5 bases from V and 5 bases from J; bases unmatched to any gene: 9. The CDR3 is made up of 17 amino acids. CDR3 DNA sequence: TGTGCCAGCAGCGTACCATGGGGACTAGCGGGAAACAATGAGCAGTTCTTC. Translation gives CASSVPWGLAGNNEQFF.